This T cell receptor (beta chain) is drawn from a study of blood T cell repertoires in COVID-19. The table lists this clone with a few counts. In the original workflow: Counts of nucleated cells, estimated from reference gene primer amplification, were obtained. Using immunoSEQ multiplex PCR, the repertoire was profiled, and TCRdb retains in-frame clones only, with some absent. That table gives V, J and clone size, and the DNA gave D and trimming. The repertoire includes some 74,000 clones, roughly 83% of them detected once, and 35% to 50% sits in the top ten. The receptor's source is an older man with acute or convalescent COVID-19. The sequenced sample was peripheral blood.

CDR3 sequence: CASSERTGTGRNQPQHF. CDR3 coding DNA: TGTGCCAGCAGTGAACGTACCGGGACAGGGCGCAATCAGCCCCAGCATTTT. The chain carries TRBV6-1 and TRBJ1-5; 9 bases align to TRBD1. The CDR3 runs 17 residues. V lost 2 bases to trimming and J lost 2 bases; unmatched junction nucleotides: 7. Germline V gives CDR1 MNHNS, CDR2 SASEGT.